This T cell receptor beta chain is drawn from a study of identifying expanded T cells in peripheral blood (dated by TCRdb to between 2018 and 2021). In terms of the full investigation: Technical replicates were generated by sequencing separate aliquots of the same genomic DNA pool, and four replicates were compared pairwise.

The V and J ends are trimmed by 4 bases and 4 bases, leaving 12 bases between them. The germline V gene yields SGHDT for CDR1 and YYEEEE for CDR2. Its CDR3 holds 14 amino acids, cysteine through phenylalanine. CDR3 DNA is the only sequence kept; it has 42 bases, read in frame from the first base. Concerning this clone: It lacks a known antigen. Base quality data are lacking; no much larger clone is found one base away.

TCRbeta CDR3 regions were profiled by bias-controlled multiplex PCR amplification of genomic DNA with the immunoSEQ Assay. Per the authors' processing: The absolute abundance of each unique TCRbeta CDR3 region was quantified after sequences were collapsed and filtered. Differential abundance was assessed using a binomial (Fisher-equivalent) model and a beta-binomial model in which time-dependent variance fitted from healthy donors was added. Any clone with fewer than 5 combined templates was excluded, and a clone was called differentially abundant if its Benjamini-Hochberg FDR was below 0.01. Using the form v = (b*log(k)+a)^2, the beta-binomial variance was modeled as a function of the total template count across the two samples. TCRdb carries this immuneACCESS record with in-frame sequences only. Its versions omit some clonotypes, under half of them owing to an unresolved V gene in the studies checked, with the rest unexplained. The DNA was the basis for D and trimming; V, J and clone size are from that table. The sample table records 60,000 to 65,000 clones; approximately 80% of these occur just once. The top ten hold about a fifth of the sample.

The full study reports these points: Between technical replicates the binomial model flagged roughly 1.2 differentially abundant clones, whereas over around 2 weeks the binomial model flagged about 15 and over roughly 4 weeks about 19. The authors expected that biological variance in healthy repertoires might rise further over much longer intervals, such as months to years. Across all healthy donors, variance in clone template counts between roughly 2-week samples was found to increase significantly with total template count. Across all healthy-donor time intervals, the beta-binomial model significantly cut both the number of clones called differentially abundant and the false-positive rate.

No immune events such as infections were documented for the healthy donors during the collection period. To calibrate time-dependent variance in a beta-binomial model of T-cell clone differential abundance, blood repertoires from healthy donors were used as a training cohort. The training cohort included around 10 healthy donors, of whom 3 were female and 7 were male. On average the donors were around 45 years old, and their ages spanned roughly 29 to 70 years. Whole blood was collected from each healthy donor at three time points spaced two to three weeks apart and obtained from a commercial supplier. Genomic DNA was extracted from unsorted whole blood for immunosequencing.

Sequencing was carried out using blood. The chain joins TRBV5-6 to TRBJ1-5; confidence is insufficient to name the D gene. The TCR comes from a person aged 18 to 75 in good health. Read as DNA, the sequence is TGTGCCAGCAGCCCCCGGACGGGTAATCAGCCCCAGCATTTT. Its translation is CASSPRTGNQPQHF. Full variable domain (CDR3 extended with the reference TRBV5-6 and TRBJ1-5 proteins): DAGVTQSPTHLIKTRGQQVTLRCSPKSGHDTVSWYQQALGQGPQFIFQYYEEEERQRGNFPDRFSGHQFPNYSSELNVNALLLGDSALYLCASSPRTGNQPQHFGDGTRLSIL.